This T cell receptor (beta chain) emerged from a study of T cell responses to AZD1222 COVID-19 vaccine (dated by TCRdb to the early 2020s). Looking at the study overall: Because spike-specific TCR depth and breadth did not differ between the two schedules, AZD1222 recipients who got a second dose at roughly 4 weeks were pooled with those who got a second dose at roughly 12 weeks. TCR sequencing covered roughly 230 trial participants: approximately 200 given two doses of AZD1222 and 26 given two doses of MenACWY control vaccine. Trial participants were enrolled into age subgroups of 18-55, 56-69 and 70-plus years, which contained around 140, 26 and 57 TCR-sequenced participants, respectively.

Taken from the germline V gene (reference sequence), the CDR1 and CDR2 loops are GTSNPN and SVGIG. Trimming takes 2 bases from V and 6 bases from J, and the germline ends sit 23 bases apart. The CDR3 runs 16 amino acids, cysteine and phenylalanine included. The sequence is cut down to CDR3 DNA, 48 bases in frame from base 1. Results the study describes overall, beyond this receptor: Reportedly, close to half of the unique spike-specific TCRs recognized epitopes lying outside the regions that are mutated in the B.1.351 and B.1.1.7 variants. Most participants were white British and females outnumbered males, and the authors suggested that clonal diversity may have been underestimated. Spike-specific TCR breadth and depth rose significantly after two AZD1222 doses compared with day 0 and with MenACWY recipients. The 56-69-year group was small, and its depth increase did not reach significance, likely because of low power. Conclusions about previously exposed vaccinees are limited, since just five to seven AZD1222 recipients were seropositive for SARS-CoV-2 at baseline. Vaccine-associated CD4 TCRs spanned the whole spike protein, with dominant responses in regions 160-218 and 743-854. Because no samples from the day 14 peak response were available, repertoires could be characterized only after the peak T cell response.

Per the publication, the time point label means: baseline before first vaccination. Vaccinee samples were obtained from the UK trials COV001 and COV002, which included a single-blind randomized controlled phase 2/3 trial of AZD1222 (ChAdOx1 nCoV-19) in healthy adults. For TCRbeta chain sequencing, PBMC samples from trial participants were taken at day 0 and at day 28 after the second dose. Turning to this clone: No antigen is known for it. No much larger clone exists at a distance of one base, and base qualities are not known.

The CDR3 regions of human TCRbeta chains were analyzed by immunosequencing. For the original study's pipeline: TCRs in the repertoires were compared against a reference library of SARS-CoV-2-specific TCRs that had been generated with the MIRA antigen-specificity platform. Breadth was defined as the fraction of unique TCRs that were SARS-CoV-2-associated, and depth was defined as the fraction of total T cells that were SARS-CoV-2-associated. Using the MIRA data, each spike-specific TCR was assigned both to the spike region to which the TCR was reactive and to a CD4 or CD8 class. Log10-transformed breadth and depth values were compared by one-way ANOVA with Sidak's multiple comparisons tests. TCRdb provides this immuneACCESS table in a form limited to in-frame rearrangements. Some clones are lacking; in checked studies, under half of them reflect an unresolved V gene, and why the rest are absent is not known. Clone size and the V and J calls come from that table; the DNA yielded D and trimming. The sample records 140,000 to 150,000 clones, just under 95% of which are singletons. In total, the top ten clones hold around 1.8% of the sample.

This receptor was identified in an adult in good health. Specimen: peripheral blood, collected on day 0 of AZD1222 vaccination. This receptor chain uses TRBV30 and TRBJ2-7; a tentative D call is TRBD1 (8 bases match). The DNA sequence is TGTGCCTGGAGTCCCCCCATTCACAGGGGGGGAATCGAGCAGTACTTC. Translated, this is CAWSPPIHRGGIEQYF.